These 10 T cell receptor beta chains share one sample of origin, sequenced in a study of cytomegalovirus exposure and HLA in healthy donors listed by TCRdb under 2017. Receptors were amplified or captured by the immunoSEQ multiplex PCR assay. The multiplex PCR relied on a mix of 60 forward primers for TCR Vbeta segments and 13 reverse primers for TCR Jbeta segments. TCRdb's version of the immuneACCESS table is confined to in-frame rearrangements and falls short of the full clone set. An unresolved V gene accounts for under half of the shortfall where checked; the remainder is of unknown origin. This sample has some 100,000 clones in its table, and roughly four fifths of those were observed once. The ten largest make up 13% to 15% of the sample. Sample: PBMCs. The source is a male donor in good health and CMV-seropositive.

The rearrangement joins TRBV10-3 to TRBJ1-5; D gene ambiguous. The CDR3 sequence is 16 residues long. Trimming shortened V by 2 bases and J by 5 bases, and 16 bases separated the two germline ends. Germline V CDR1 and CDR2: ENHRY, SYGVKD. The CDR3 DNA sequence: TGTGCCATCAGTGAGGAAAGCTTCCGTCTGGATCAGCCCCAGCATTTT. This encodes CAISEESFRLDQPQHF.

This clone is categorized as medium-sized. Relative to the germline gene, one junction end is altered; a read error may explain this. CDR3 protein: CASSLVTTETQYF. CDR3 bases: TGTGCCAGCAGCTTGGTTACCACAGAAACGCAGTATTTT. The V gene is TRBV5-5, the J gene TRBJ2-3; D is unclear. CDR3 length equals 13 residues. Germline V gene data show CDR1 as SGHKS and CDR2 as YYEKEE (reference sequence).

V gene TRBV11-3 combines with J gene TRBJ1-2, with TRBD1 matching over 11 bases. The J segment lost 6 bases and the V segment lost 5 bases, leaving 5 bases of the junction unmatched. Germline V gives CDR1 SGHNT, CDR2 YENEEA. The CDR3 consists of 14 residues. CDR3 loop: CASSRRTGGNGYTF. CDR3 sequence (DNA): TGTGCCAGCAGCCGCCGGACAGGGGGCAATGGCTACACCTTC.

This clone appeared a single time. The rearrangement links TRBV30 to TRBJ2-7; TRBD2 is a possible D gene (5 bases). This CDR3 is 16 amino acids long. The germline V and J ends were trimmed by 3 bases and 1 base, with 19 bases remaining between them. From germline, CDR1 is GTSNPN and CDR2 SVGIG (reference sequence). This CDR3 reads CAWSKAYSRGSYEQYF. The CDR3 region has the DNA TGTGCCTGGAGCAAGGCTTACAGTCGGGGATCCTACGAGCAGTACTTC. Full variable domain (outside the CDR3, taken from reference TRBV30 and TRBJ2-7): SQTIHQWPATLVQPVGSPLSLECTVEGTSNPNLYWYRQAAGRGLQLLFYSVGIGQISSEVPQNLSASRPQDRQFILSSKKLLLSDSGFYLCAWSKAYSRGSYEQYFGPGTRLTVT.

The V and J genes are TRBV5-6 and TRBJ2-1; maybe TRBD1 (6 bases). V was pared by 7 bases and J by 4 bases, with 12 bases between. Germline values: CDR1 SGHDT, CDR2 YYEEEE. The CDR3 has 13 residues. The CDR3 nucleotides are TGTGCCAGCTTAGAAGGGGGTTACAATGAGCAGTTCTTC. Its translation is CASLEGGYNEQFF. Full variable domain (rest looked up from reference TRBV5-6 and TRBJ2-1): DAGVTQSPTHLIKTRGQQVTLRCSPKSGHDTVSWYQQALGQGPQFIFQYYEEEERQRGNFPDRFSGHQFPNYSSELNVNALLLGDSALYLCASLEGGYNEQFFGPGTRLTVL.

The chain carries TRBV25-1 and TRBJ2-5, with TRBD1 as a possible D gene (6 bases). The ends were cut back, 6 bases at V and 4 bases at J, with 12 bases in the middle. The germline gives CDR1 MGHDK, CDR2 SYGVNS. The CDR3 has 13 amino acids. Here the CDR3 DNA reads TGTGCCAGCAGGGGACACTCCGGAGAGACCCAGTACTTC. Protein product: CASRGHSGETQYF.

J is TRBJ2-7 and V is TRBV30, with TRBD2 as a possible D gene (6 bases). Germline CDR1 reads GTSNPN; CDR2 reads SVGIG (reference sequence). CDR3 length: 14 amino acids. The V end lost 4 bases, the J end lost 3 bases, and 16 bases lay between the germline ends. The CDR3 sequence: CAWISIRGSYEQYF. The CDR3 DNA reads as TGTGCCTGGATCTCAATCCGGGGGAGCTACGAGCAGTACTTC. The full variable domain, completed using reference TRBV30 and TRBJ2-7, is SQTIHQWPATLVQPVGSPLSLECTVEGTSNPNLYWYRQAAGRGLQLLFYSVGIGQISSEVPQNLSASRPQDRQFILSSKKLLLSDSGFYLCAWISIRGSYEQYFGPGTRLTVT.

This chain uses TRBV6-1 with TRBJ2-7; D is perhaps TRBD2 (5 bases). Trimming cost V 0 bases and J 4 bases, with 7 bases left between them. CDR1 is MNHNS and CDR2 is SASEGT in the germline V gene. The CDR3 is 13 residues long. Written as DNA, the CDR3 is TGTGCCAGCAGTGAAGCTGGGGAGTACGAGCAGTACTTC. Its translation is CASSEAGEYEQYF.

The rearrangement uses TRBV4-3 and TRBJ2-1; TRBD2 agrees at 10 bases. CDR3 length equals 17 residues. Germline CDR1 and CDR2: LGHNA and YSLEER. The V gene end was trimmed by 0 bases and the J gene end by 5 bases; junction bases not matched to a gene: 7. The CDR3 bases are TGCGCCAGCAGCCAAGATTTTTCTAGCGGGGGAAACAATGAGCAGTTCTTC. Residues: CASSQDFSSGGNNEQFF.

This rearrangement joins TRBV5-5 to TRBJ2-7, with 8 bases identical to TRBD1. The junction had 4 bases not matched to a gene; V was cut back by 0 bases and J by 2 bases. In germline, CDR1 is SGHKS, CDR2 YYEKEE (reference sequence). This CDR3 is built from 15 residues. The CDR3 region is CASSLGGQVTYEQYF. CDR3 bases: TGTGCCAGCAGCTTGGGGGGACAGGTAACCTACGAGCAGTACTTC.